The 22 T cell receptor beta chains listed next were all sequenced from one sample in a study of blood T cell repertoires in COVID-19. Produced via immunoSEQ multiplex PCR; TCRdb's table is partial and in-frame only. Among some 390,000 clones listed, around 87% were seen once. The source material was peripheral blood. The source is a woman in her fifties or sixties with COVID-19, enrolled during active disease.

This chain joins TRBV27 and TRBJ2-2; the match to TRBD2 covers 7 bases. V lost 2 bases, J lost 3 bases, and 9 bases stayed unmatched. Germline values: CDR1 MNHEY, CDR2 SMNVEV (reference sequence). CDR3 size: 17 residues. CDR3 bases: TGTGCCAGCAGTTTAAGGTTGACTAGCCGCGACACCGGGGAGCTGTTTTTT. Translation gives CASSLRLTSRDTGELFF.

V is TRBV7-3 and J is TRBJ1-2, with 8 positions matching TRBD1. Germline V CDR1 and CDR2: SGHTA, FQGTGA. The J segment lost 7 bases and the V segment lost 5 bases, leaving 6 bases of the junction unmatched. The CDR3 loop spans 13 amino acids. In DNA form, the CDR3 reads TGTGCCAGCAGCCCCACAGGGACAGGTGGCTACACCTTC. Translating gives CASSPTGTGGYTF.

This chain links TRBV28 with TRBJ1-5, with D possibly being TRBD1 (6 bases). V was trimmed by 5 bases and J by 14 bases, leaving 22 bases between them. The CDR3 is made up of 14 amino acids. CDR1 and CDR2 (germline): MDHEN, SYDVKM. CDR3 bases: TGTGCCAGCAGTCGCGGACAGACCTTCAGCGGGAAGCATTTT. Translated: CASSRGQTFSGKHF.

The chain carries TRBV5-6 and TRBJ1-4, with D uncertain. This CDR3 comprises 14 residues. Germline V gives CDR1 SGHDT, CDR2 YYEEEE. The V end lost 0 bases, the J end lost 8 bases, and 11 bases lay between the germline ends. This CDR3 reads CASSLVGSLEKLFF. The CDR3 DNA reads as TGTGCCAGCAGCTTGGTGGGGAGTCTGGAAAAACTGTTTTTT. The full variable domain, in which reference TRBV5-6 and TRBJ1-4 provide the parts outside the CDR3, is DAGVTQSPTHLIKTRGQQVTLRCSPKSGHDTVSWYQQALGQGPQFIFQYYEEEERQRGNFPDRFSGHQFPNYSSELNVNALLLGDSALYLCASSLVGSLEKLFFGSGTQLSVL.

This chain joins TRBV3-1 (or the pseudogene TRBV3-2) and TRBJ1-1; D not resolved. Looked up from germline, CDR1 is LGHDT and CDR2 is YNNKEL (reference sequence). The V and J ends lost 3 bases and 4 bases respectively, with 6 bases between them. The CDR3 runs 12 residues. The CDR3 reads CASSQISTEAFF. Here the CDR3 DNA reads TGTGCCAGCAGCCAGATCAGCACTGAAGCTTTCTTT.

In DNA form, the CDR3 reads TGTGCCAGCAGCTTATACACGGGGGGGACACCCTCTGGGGCCAACGTCCTGACTTTC. As protein: CASSLYTGGTPSGANVLTF. The chain employs TRBV11-2 and TRBJ2-6, with TRBD2 matching 8 bases. V lost 2 bases to trimming and J lost 0 bases; unmatched junction nucleotides: 9. The CDR3 loop spans 19 amino acids. Germline CDR1 and CDR2: SGHAT and FQNNGV.

Here the CDR3 reads CATSRTPSGTGGGREKLFF. The CDR3 DNA reads TGTGCCACCAGCAGAACACCTTCCGGGACAGGGGGCGGAAGGGAAAAACTGTTTTTT. The chain couples TRBV15 to TRBJ1-4; 12 bases align to TRBD1. This CDR3 has 19 amino acids. The germline V gene encodes CDR1 LNHNV and CDR2 YYDKDF (reference sequence). Trimming at V came to 2 bases and at J to 8 bases, leaving 15 bases not matched to a gene.

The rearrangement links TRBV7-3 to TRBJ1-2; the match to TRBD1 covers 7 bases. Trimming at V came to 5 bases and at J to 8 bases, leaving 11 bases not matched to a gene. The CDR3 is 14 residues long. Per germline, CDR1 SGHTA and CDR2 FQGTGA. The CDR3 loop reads CASSLRQGVGGYTF. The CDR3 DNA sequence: TGTGCCAGCAGCCTAAGGCAGGGGGTAGGAGGCTACACCTTC.

The CDR3 spells CASSYAGTSGGDTQYF. The CDR3 coding sequence is TGTGCCAGCAGTTACGCCGGGACTAGCGGGGGTGATACGCAGTATTTT. V usage is TRBV6-6 and J usage is TRBJ2-3; 14 bases are shared with TRBD2. CDR3 length: 16 residues. The V segment lost 2 bases and the J segment 6 bases; nucleotides outside the gene matches: 4. Per the germline V gene, CDR1 is MNHNY and CDR2 is SVGAGI (reference sequence).

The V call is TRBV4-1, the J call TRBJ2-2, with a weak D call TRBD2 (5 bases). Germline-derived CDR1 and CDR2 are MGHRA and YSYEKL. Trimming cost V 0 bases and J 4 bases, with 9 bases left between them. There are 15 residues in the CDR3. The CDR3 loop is CASSQEGSATGELFF. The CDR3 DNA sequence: TGCGCCAGCAGCCAAGAGGGGAGCGCCACCGGGGAGCTGTTTTTT.

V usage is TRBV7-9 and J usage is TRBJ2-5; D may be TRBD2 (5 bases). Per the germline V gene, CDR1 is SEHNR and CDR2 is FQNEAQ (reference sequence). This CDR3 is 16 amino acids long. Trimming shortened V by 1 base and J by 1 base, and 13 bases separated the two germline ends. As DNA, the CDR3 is TGTGCCAGCAGCTTAGAAAAGAGGACTTTCCAAGAGACCCAGTACTTC. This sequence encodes CASSLEKRTFQETQYF.

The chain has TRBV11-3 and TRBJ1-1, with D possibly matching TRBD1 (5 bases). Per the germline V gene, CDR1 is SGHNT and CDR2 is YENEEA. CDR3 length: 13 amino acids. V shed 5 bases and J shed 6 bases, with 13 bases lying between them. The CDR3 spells CASSVMWGAEAFF. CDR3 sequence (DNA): TGTGCCAGCAGCGTCATGTGGGGCGCTGAAGCTTTCTTT.

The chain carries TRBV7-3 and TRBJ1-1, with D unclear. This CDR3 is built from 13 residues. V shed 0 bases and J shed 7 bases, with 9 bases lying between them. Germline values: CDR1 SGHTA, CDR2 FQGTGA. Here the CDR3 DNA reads TGTGCCAGCAGCTTAACGGCGGGAAATGAAGCTTTCTTT. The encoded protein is CASSLTAGNEAFF.

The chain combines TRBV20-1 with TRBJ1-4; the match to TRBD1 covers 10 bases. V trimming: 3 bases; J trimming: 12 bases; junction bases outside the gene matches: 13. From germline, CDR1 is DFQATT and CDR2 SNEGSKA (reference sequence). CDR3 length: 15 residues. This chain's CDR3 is CSASPRTGGLRELFF. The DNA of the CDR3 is TGCAGTGCTAGTCCCAGGACAGGGGGGCTCAGGGAACTGTTTTTT.

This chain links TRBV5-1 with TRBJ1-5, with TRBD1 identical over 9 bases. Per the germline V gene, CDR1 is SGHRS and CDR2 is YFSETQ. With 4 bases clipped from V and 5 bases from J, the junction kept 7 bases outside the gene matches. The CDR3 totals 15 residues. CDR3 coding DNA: TGCGCCAGCAGCCCCTTAGGACAGGGGCATCAGCCCCAGCATTTT. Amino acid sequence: CASSPLGQGHQPQHF.

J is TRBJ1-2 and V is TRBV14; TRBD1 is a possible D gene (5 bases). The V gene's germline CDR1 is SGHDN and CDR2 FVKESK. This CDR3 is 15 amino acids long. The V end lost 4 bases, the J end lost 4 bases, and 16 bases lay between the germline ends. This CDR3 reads CASSPGLRQSYGYTF. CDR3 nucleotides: TGTGCCAGCAGCCCCGGATTGAGACAGTCCTATGGCTACACCTTC.

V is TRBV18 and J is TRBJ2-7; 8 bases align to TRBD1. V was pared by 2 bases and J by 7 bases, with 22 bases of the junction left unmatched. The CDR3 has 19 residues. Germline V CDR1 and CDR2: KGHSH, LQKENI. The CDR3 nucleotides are TGTGCCAGCTCACCAATTATGCAGGGGGCTACTACTACTACGTGGGAGCAGTACTTC. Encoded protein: CASSPIMQGATTTTWEQYF.

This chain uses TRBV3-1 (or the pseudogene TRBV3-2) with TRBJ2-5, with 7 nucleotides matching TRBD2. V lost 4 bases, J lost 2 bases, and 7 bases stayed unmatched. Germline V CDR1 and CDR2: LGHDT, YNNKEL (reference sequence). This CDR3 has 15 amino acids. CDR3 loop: CASSPGLSGQETQYF. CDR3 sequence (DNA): TGTGCCAGCAGCCCGGGACTTAGCGGGCAAGAGACCCAGTACTTC.

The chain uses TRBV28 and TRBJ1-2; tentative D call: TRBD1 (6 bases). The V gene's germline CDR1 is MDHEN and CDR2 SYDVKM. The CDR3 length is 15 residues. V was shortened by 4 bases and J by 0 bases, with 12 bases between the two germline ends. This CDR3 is CASSSSGASNYGYTF. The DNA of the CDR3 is TGTGCCAGCAGTTCCTCAGGGGCATCTAACTATGGCTACACCTTC.

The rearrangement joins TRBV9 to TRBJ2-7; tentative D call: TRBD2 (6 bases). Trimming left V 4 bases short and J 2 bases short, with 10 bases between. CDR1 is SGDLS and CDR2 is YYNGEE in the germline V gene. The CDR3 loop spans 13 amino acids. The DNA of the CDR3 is TGTGCCAGCAGCACGACTAGTACCTACGAGCAGTACTTC. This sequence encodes CASSTTSTYEQYF.

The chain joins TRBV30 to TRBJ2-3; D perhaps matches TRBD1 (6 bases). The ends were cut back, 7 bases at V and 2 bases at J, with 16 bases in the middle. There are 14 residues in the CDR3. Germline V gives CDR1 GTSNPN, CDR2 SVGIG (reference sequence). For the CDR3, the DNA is TGTGCCTCTACTACAGGGCTCCACACAGATACGCAGTATTTT. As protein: CASTTGLHTDTQYF.

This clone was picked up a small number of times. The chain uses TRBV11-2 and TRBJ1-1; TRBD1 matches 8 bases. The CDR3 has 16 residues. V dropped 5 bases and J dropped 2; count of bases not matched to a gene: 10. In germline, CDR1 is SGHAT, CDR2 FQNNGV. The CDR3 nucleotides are TGTGCCAGCAGCCAAATAGACAGGGGCCTTAACACTGAAGCTTTCTTT. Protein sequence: CASSQIDRGLNTEAFF.